These 3 T cell receptor beta chains were all obtained from the same sample, sequenced in a study of siplizumab effects on memory and regulatory T cells. The repertoire was sequenced with immunoSEQ multiplex PCR; TCRdb's copy has only in-frame clones and lacks some. The table records about 120,000 clones, approximately 94% of them present only once. Sequenced: non-Treg CD4+ T cells sorted from blood. These receptors were obtained from a human donor in good health.

The chain employs TRBV2 and TRBJ1-2; possibly TRBD1 for D (6 bases). V lost 3 bases to trimming and J lost 0 bases, with 11 bases between them. The CDR3 has 15 residues. Germline loops: CDR1 SNHLY, CDR2 FYNNEI. CDR3 residues: CASSEEGGTNYGYTF. CDR3 DNA: TGTGCCAGCAGTGAGGAAGGGGGGACTAACTATGGCTACACCTTC.

This clone was observed a single time. The chain uses TRBV7-2 and TRBJ2-5; D not certain. The CDR3 runs 15 residues. V gave up 5 bases and J gave up 5 bases, with 18 bases separating them. Germline V gene sequence: CDR1 SGHTA, CDR2 FQGNSA. CDR3 nucleotides: TGTGCCAGCAGCCCCGGAGAGCGATGGGGTGAGACCCAGTACTTC. This encodes CASSPGERWGETQYF.

Points on this clone: The junction and the germline gene differ at one end; a read error may be behind it. The V call is TRBV4-1, the J call TRBJ1-3; D unclear. The CDR3 contains 18 residues. The germline gives CDR1 MGHRA, CDR2 YSYEKL. CDR3 sequence (DNA): TGCGCCAGCAGCGAAGACTTCGAGGAAGCAAGCTCTGGAAACACCATATATTTT. Its protein is CASSEDFEEASSGNTIYF.